Listed below are T cell receptor beta chains from one sample, sequenced in a study of cytomegalovirus exposure and HLA in healthy donors. This table comes from immunoSEQ multiplex PCR, and its TCRdb copy is limited to in-frame clones, with some not included. The sample yields approximately 210,000 clones, over 75% seen once. The sample consisted of PBMCs. The receptors were sampled from a woman aged 50 to 60 in good health and CMV-seropositive. Both conserved end residues are part of each CDR3. Fields, in order: clone size, J gene, D gene, V gene, CDR3 protein, CDR3 DNA. D genes are given only for firm matches. Some rows have no size entry. The others give once, few or many, or a class for an expanded clone.

many	TRBJ1-1	TRBD1	TRBV6-1	CASSEAQEGARTEAFF	TGTGCCAGCAGTGAAGCTCAGGAGGGGGCGAGAACTGAAGCTTTCTTT
NA	TRBJ2-7	TRBD2	TRBV5-1	CASASSGSSYEQYF	TGCGCCAGCGCTTCTAGCGGGAGCTCCTACGAGCAGTACTTC
NA	TRBJ1-5	NA	TRBV9	CASSDSGDSANQPQHF	TGTGCCAGCAGCGACTCAGGAGACAGTGCCAATCAGCCCCAGCATTTT
NA	TRBJ2-6	NA	TRBV19	CASSKAQSGANVLTF	TGTGCCAGTAGTAAGGCCCAGTCTGGGGCCAACGTCCTAACTTTC
NA	TRBJ2-1	TRBD2	TRBV18	CASSPPGPGRDEQFF	TGTGCCAGCTCACCACCGGGGCCGGGGAGGGATGAGCAGTTCTTC
NA	TRBJ1-1	NA	TRBV27	CASSLTYDRGPTEAFF	TGTGCCAGCAGTTTAACCTATGATAGAGGGCCCACTGAAGCTTTCTTT
NA	TRBJ2-5	TRBD1	TRBV4-1	CASSQTLRTGGGRQYF	TGCGCCAGCAGCCAAACCCTCCGGACAGGGGGCGGTCGACAGTACTTC
NA	TRBJ1-2	TRBD1	TRBV7-2	CASSLPYRGGGYTF	TGTGCCAGCAGCTTACCCTACAGGGGAGGAGGCTACACCTTC
once	TRBJ1-2	TRBD1	TRBV10-3	CAINRGADRGVYGYTF	TGTGCCATCAACCGAGGAGCGGACAGGGGGGTCTATGGCTACACCTTC
NA	TRBJ1-6	TRBD1	TRBV19	CASSSLYSEPGQGGIGANSPLHF	TGTGCCAGTAGTAGCCTCTACTCCGAACCGGGACAGGGGGGGATTGGGGCTAATTCACCCCTCCACTTT
NA	TRBJ2-2	TRBD1	TRBV5-1	CASSVQGAGELFF	TGCGCCAGCAGTGTACAGGGGGCCGGGGAGCTGTTTTTT
once	TRBJ2-1	NA	TRBV18	CASSPQTPRDSEQFF	TGTGCCAGCTCACCACAGACTCCGCGTGATAGTGAGCAGTTCTTC
NA	TRBJ1-1	NA	TRBV6-1	CASSDLGPNTEAFF	TGTGCCAGCAGTGATTTGGGCCCGAACACTGAAGCTTTCTTT
NA	TRBJ1-2	TRBD1	TRBV11-2	CASRGTGLSPRDGYTF	TGTGCCAGCAGGGGGACAGGGCTGTCTCCCAGAGATGGCTACACCTTC
NA	TRBJ2-7	TRBD1	TRBV7-9	CASSLRDRVMNEQYF	TGTGCCAGCAGCTTAAGGGACAGGGTAATGAACGAGCAGTACTTC
once	TRBJ2-6	NA	TRBV7-3	CASSLDAGADFSGANVLTF	TGTGCCAGCAGCTTAGATGCGGGGGCCGATTTCTCTGGGGCCAACGTCCTGACTTTC
NA	TRBJ1-1	NA	TRBV7-9	CSSSTEWVNTEAFF	TGTTCCAGCAGCACAGAGTGGGTGAACACTGAAGCTTTCTTT
NA	TRBJ2-2	NA	TRBV4-2	CASRNEGTSNTGELFF	TGTGCCAGCAGGAACGAGGGGACATCCAACACCGGGGAGCTGTTTTTT
once	TRBJ2-5	NA	TRBV30	CAWSQGEPKETQYF	TGTGCCTGGAGTCAAGGGGAACCAAAAGAGACCCAGTACTTC
few	TRBJ1-5	NA	TRBV6-5	CASRAAGDNQPQHF	TGTGCCAGCAGAGCCGCAGGGGACAATCAGCCCCAGCATTTT
NA	TRBJ1-1	NA	TRBV6-1	CASSEVVRGTEAFF	TGTGCCAGCAGTGAAGTGGTGCGGGGCACTGAAGCTTTCTTT
NA	TRBJ2-7	TRBD1	TRBV7-3	CASRIGTGPYEQYF	TGTGCCAGCAGGATCGGGACAGGGCCCTACGAGCAGTACTTC
NA	TRBJ1-1	NA	TRBV19	CASSIGQMEPTEAFF	TGTGCCAGTAGTATAGGACAAATGGAACCAACTGAAGCTTTCTTT
NA	TRBJ1-5	NA	TRBV5-1	CASSLMAGNQPQHF	TGCGCCAGCAGCTTGATGGCAGGGAATCAGCCCCAGCATTTT
once	TRBJ2-7	NA	TRBV7-7	CASSLYRDSYEQYF	TGTGCCAGCAGCTTATACAGGGACTCCTACGAGCAGTACTTC
NA	TRBJ1-1	NA	TRBV18	CASSPRFLPRNTEAFF	TGTGCCAGCTCACCACGGTTCCTTCCTAGGAACACTGAAGCTTTCTTT
NA	TRBJ1-4	NA	TRBV28	CASSLAGSTNEKLFF	TGTGCCAGCAGTTTAGCAGGATCAACTAATGAAAAACTGTTTTTT
NA	TRBJ2-3	TRBD2	TRBV30	CAWSVGGADTQYF	TGTGCCTGGAGTGTGGGGGGGGCAGATACGCAGTATTTT
NA	TRBJ1-1	NA	TRBV6-6	CASSPQVNTEAFF	TGTGCCAGCAGCCCTCAGGTGAACACTGAAGCTTTCTTT
few	TRBJ1-1	NA	TRBV5-6	CASSLDLATAEAFF	TGTGCCAGCAGCTTGGATCTGGCAACAGCTGAAGCTTTCTTT
NA	TRBJ1-2	TRBD1	TRBV7-2	CASSSDGTVNYGYTF	TGTGCCAGCAGCTCAGATGGGACAGTTAACTATGGCTACACCTTC